The source of this T cell receptor beta chain is a study of shared clonotypes between healthy human individuals. Study-wide context: CD8 memory received one plate per donor, CD8 naive two, CD4 memory three and CD4 naive three. Whole-study findings and limits: Shared clonotypes: about 4.6% naive CD4, roughly 3.8% naive CD8, less than 2.5% memory CD4, 0.35% to 0.5% memory CD8.

V lost 1 base and J 2 bases, leaving 2 bases between the germline ends. Germline V gives CDR1 LNHNV, CDR2 YYDKDF (reference sequence). The length of the CDR3 is 12 residues. As originally analysed: For the immunoSEQ data, sequences were junction-only without quality scores, so filtering differed. Assay: immunoSEQ multiplex PCR; the TCRdb copy retains only in-frame clones and omits some. V and J calls and clone size follow that table, whereas D and trimming were derived from the DNA. The sample contains some 120,000 clones, under 70% of which appear only once. Concerning this clone: As yet, its antigen is unknown.

The receptor comes from a woman in her thirties in good health. This chain connects TRBV15 to TRBJ2-5; D unclear. Sequences were obtained from memory CD8+ T cells sorted from blood. Subset: CD45RO+ cells pooled with CCR7-negative TemRA cells. CDR3 coding DNA: TGTGCCACCAGCAGAGTTCAAGAGACCCAGTACTTC. The encoded protein is CATSRVQETQYF.